This T cell receptor (beta chain) originates from a study of blood T cell repertoires in COVID-19. Enrollment of patients from Seattle took place during active infection, with longitudinal follow-up. Under the authors' procedure: Counts of nucleated cells, estimated from reference gene primer amplification, were obtained. TCRdb's copy holds only in-frame clones and misses some; the assay was immunoSEQ multiplex PCR. V and J calls and clone size are those listed in that table; D and trimming were worked out from the DNA. In the table there are roughly 220,000 clones, 81% of which are singletons. Sample: peripheral blood. The sequence came from a woman older than 75 with COVID-19, enrolled during active disease.

In DNA, the CDR3 is TGTGCCATAAGGACTAGCAATATATATGAGCAGTTCTTC. This encodes CAIRTSNIYEQFF. The chain joins TRBV10-3 to TRBJ2-1; 8 positions match TRBD2. Trimming at V came to 9 bases and at J to 8 bases, leaving 9 bases not matched to a gene. The CDR3 is 13 amino acids. Germline lookup yields CDR1 ENHRY and CDR2 SYGVKD.